This record covers a single TCR beta chain. Its matching antigen is unknown. This record comes from a study of cytomegalovirus exposure and HLA in healthy donors. Study-level findings and limits: Later analysis found that TCR beta chains associated with HLA were more clonally expanded than other, equally common chains.

The PCR was carried out with 60 Vbeta primers and 13 Jbeta primers. Clones were read by immunoSEQ multiplex PCR, and TCRdb kept only the in-frame ones, dropping some. Of about 160,000 clones in the sample, 65% to 85% were seen once. The CDR3 sequence is 16 residues long. Losses at the gene ends were 1 base for V and 3 bases for J; bases not matched to a gene: 7. Germline assignment: CDR1 SGHTA and CDR2 FQGNSA. This chain uses TRBV7-2 with TRBJ2-7, with 9 bases that match TRBD2. The receptor's source is a male donor in good health and CMV-seronegative. The sequenced material came from PBMCs. CDR3 sequence (DNA): TGTGCCAGCAGCTTAGGACGACTAGCGGAGGGCTACGAGCAGTACTTC. Its translation: CASSLGRLAEGYEQYF.